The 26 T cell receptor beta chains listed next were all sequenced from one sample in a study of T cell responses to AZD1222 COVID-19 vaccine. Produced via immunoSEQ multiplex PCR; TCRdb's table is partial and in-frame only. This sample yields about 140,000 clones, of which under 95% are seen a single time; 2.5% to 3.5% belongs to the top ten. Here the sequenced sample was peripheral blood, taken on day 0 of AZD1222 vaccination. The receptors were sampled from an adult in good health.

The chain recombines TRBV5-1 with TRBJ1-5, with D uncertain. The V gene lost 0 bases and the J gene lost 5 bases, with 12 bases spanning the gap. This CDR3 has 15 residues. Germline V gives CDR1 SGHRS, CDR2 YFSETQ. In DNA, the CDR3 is TGCGCCAGCAGCTTGGCCACGGGATTCGATCAGCCCCAGCATTTT. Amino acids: CASSLATGFDQPQHF.

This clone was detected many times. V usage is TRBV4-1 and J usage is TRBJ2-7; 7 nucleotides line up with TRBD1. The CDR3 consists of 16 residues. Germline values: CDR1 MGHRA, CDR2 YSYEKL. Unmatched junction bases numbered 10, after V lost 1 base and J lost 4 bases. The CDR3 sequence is CASSQGQGLGQYEQYF. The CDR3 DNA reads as TGCGCCAGCAGCCAAGGACAGGGTTTGGGACAATACGAGCAGTACTTC.

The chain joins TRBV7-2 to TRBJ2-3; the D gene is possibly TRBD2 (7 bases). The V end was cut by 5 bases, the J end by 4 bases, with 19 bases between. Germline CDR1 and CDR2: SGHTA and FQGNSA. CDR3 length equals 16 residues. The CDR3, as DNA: TGTGCCAGCAGCCCGTCTTTTGGGGGGGGCGCAGATACGCAGTATTTT. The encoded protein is CASSPSFGGGADTQYF.

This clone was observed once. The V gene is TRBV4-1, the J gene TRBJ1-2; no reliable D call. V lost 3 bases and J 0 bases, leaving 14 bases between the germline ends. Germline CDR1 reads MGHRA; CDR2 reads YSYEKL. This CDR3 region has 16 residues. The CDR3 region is CASSQAFATTNYGYTF. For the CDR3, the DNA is TGCGCCAGCAGCCAGGCTTTCGCGACTACTAACTATGGCTACACCTTC.

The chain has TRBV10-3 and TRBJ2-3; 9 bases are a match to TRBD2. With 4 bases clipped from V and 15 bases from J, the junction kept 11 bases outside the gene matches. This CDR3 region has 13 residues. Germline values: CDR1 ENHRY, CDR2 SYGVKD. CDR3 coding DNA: TGTGCCATCAGTGCTGAGGGGGTAGCGGGAGAATATTTT. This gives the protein CAISAEGVAGEYF.

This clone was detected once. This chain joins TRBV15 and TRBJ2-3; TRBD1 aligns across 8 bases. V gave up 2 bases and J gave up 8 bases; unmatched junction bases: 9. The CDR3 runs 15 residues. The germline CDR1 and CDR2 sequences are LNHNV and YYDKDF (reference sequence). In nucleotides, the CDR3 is TGTGCCACCAGCAGACCTACAGGGGGATCGGGTACGCAGTATTTT. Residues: CATSRPTGGSGTQYF. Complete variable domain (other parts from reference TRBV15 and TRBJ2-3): DAMVIQNPRYQVTQFGKPVTLSCSQTLNHNVMYWYQQKSSQAPKLLFHYYDKDFNNEADTPDNFQSRRPNTSFCFLDIRSPGLGDTAMYLCATSRPTGGSGTQYFGPGTRLTVL.

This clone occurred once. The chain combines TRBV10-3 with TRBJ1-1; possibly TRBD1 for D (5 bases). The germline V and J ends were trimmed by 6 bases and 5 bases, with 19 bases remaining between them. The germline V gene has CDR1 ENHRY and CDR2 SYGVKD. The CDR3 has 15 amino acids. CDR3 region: CAIRDSQGGWTEAFF. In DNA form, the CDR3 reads TGTGCCATCAGGGACTCGCAGGGTGGATGGACTGAAGCTTTCTTT.

The CDR3 DNA follows: TGTGCCAGCAGCAGCAGGGGAACTGAAGCTTTCTTT. It encodes CASSSRGTEAFF. The V gene is TRBV6-5, the J gene TRBJ1-1; D may be TRBD1 (6 bases). The CDR3 consists of 12 residues. Germline V gene lookup returns CDR1 MNHEY and CDR2 SVGAGI. Deletions cut 6 bases from V and 5 bases from J, with 10 bases between.

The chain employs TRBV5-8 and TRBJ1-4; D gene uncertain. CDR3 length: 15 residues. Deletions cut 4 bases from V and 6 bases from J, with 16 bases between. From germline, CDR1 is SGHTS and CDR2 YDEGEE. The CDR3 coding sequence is TGTGCCAGCAGCCATCGGGAACAGCCCTATGAAAAACTGTTTTTT. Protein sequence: CASSHREQPYEKLFF.

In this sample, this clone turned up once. The CDR3: CSVGVGGNEQFF. CDR3 sequence (DNA): TGCAGCGTTGGGGTCGGCGGGAATGAGCAGTTCTTC. This chain uses TRBV29-1 with TRBJ2-1, with TRBD2 as a possible D gene (5 bases). The CDR3 has 12 residues. V was clipped by 4 bases and J by 7 bases, with 11 bases between them. Germline V CDR1 and CDR2: SQVTM, ANQGSEA.

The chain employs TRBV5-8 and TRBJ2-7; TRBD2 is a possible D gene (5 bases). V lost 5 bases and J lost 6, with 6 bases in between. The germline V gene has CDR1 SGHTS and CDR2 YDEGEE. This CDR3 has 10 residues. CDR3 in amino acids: CASSGGEQYF. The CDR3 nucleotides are TGTGCCAGCAGTGGAGGCGAGCAGTACTTC. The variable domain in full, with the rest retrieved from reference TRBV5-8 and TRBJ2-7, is EAGVTQSPTHLIKTRGQQATLRCSPISGHTSVYWYQQALGLGLQFLLWYDEGEERNRGNFPPRFSGRQFPNYSSELNVNALELEDSALYLCASSGGEQYFGPGTRLTVT.

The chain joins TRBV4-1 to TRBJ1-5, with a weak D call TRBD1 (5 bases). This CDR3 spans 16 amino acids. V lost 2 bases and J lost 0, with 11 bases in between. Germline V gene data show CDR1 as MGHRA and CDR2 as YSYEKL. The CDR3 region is CASSQIPGHSNQPQHF. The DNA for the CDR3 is TGCGCCAGCAGCCAAATCCCAGGACATAGCAATCAGCCCCAGCATTTT.

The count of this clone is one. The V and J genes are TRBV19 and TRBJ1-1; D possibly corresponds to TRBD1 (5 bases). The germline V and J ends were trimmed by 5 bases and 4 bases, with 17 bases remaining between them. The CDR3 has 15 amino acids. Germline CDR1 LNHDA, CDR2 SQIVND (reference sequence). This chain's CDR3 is CASSLTVFSRTEAFF. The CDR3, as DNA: TGTGCCAGTAGTTTGACAGTATTCTCACGCACTGAAGCTTTCTTT.

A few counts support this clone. CDR3 DNA sequence: TGTGCCAGTAGTAACGGGGTCTATCAGCCCCAGCATTTT. It encodes CASSNGVYQPQHF. J is TRBJ1-5 and V is TRBV19; D not resolved. V lost 4 bases, J lost 5 bases, and 9 bases lay in between. From germline, CDR1 is LNHDA and CDR2 SQIVND (reference sequence). The CDR3 spans 13 residues. The variable domain in full, with the rest retrieved from reference TRBV19 and TRBJ1-5, is DGGITQSPKYLFRKEGQNVTLSCEQNLNHDAMYWYRQDPGQGLRLIYYSQIVNDFQKGDIAEGYSVSREKKESFPLTVTSAQKNPTAFYLCASSNGVYQPQHFGDGTRLSIL.

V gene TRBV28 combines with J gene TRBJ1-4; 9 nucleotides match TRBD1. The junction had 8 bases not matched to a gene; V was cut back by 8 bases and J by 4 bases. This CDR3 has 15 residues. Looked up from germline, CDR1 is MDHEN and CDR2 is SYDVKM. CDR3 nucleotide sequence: TGTGCCAGCTTTTGGGGACAGGGCCGTAATGAAAAACTGTTTTTT. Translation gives CASFWGQGRNEKLFF.

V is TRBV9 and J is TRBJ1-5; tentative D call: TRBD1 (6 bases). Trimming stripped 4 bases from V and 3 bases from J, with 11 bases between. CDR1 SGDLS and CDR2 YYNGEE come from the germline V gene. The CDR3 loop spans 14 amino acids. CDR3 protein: CASSPQGLNQPQHF. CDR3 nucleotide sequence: TGTGCCAGCAGCCCACAGGGCCTCAATCAGCCCCAGCATTTT. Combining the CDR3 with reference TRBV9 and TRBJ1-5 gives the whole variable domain DSGVTQTPKHLITATGQRVTLRCSPRSGDLSVYWYQQSLDQGLQFLIQYYNGEERAKGNILERFSAQQFPDLHSELNLSSLELGDSALYFCASSPQGLNQPQHFGDGTRLSIL.

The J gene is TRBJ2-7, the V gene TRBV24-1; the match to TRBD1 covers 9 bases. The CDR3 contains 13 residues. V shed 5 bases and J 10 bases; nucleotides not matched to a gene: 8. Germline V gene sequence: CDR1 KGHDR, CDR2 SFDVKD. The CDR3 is CATSAGTGLRQYF. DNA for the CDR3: TGTGCCACCAGTGCCGGGACAGGGTTGCGACAGTACTTC.

This CDR3 reads CASSGNGQGAGGTGELFF. Here the CDR3 DNA reads TGTGCCAGTAGTGGAAACGGACAGGGGGCCGGAGGCACCGGGGAGCTGTTTTTT. The gene calls are TRBV19 and TRBJ2-2; the match to TRBD1 covers 11 bases. The V gene end was trimmed by 5 bases and the J gene end by 4 bases; junction bases not matched to a gene: 12. This CDR3 has 18 residues. The germline V gene has CDR1 LNHDA and CDR2 SQIVND (reference sequence).

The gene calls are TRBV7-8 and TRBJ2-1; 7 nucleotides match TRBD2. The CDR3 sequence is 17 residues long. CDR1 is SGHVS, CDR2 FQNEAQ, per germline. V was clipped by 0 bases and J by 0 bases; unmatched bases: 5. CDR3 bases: TGTGCCAGCAGCTTAGCGCCGTGGGAGGGCTCCTACAATGAGCAGTTCTTC. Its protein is CASSLAPWEGSYNEQFF.

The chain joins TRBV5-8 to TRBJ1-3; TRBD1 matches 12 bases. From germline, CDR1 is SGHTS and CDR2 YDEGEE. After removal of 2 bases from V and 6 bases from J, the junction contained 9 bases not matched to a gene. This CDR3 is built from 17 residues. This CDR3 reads CASSLDGTGGETNTIYF. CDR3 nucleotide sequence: TGTGCCAGCAGCTTAGACGGGACAGGGGGCGAGACAAACACCATATATTTT. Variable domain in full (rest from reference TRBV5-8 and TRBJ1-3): EAGVTQSPTHLIKTRGQQATLRCSPISGHTSVYWYQQALGLGLQFLLWYDEGEERNRGNFPPRFSGRQFPNYSSELNVNALELEDSALYLCASSLDGTGGETNTIYFGEGSWLTVV.

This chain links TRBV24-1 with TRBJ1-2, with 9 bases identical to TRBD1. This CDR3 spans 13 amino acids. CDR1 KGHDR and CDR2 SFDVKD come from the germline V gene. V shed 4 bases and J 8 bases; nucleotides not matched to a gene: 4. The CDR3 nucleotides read TGTGCCACCAGTGACGGACAGGGGCGCGGCTACACCTTC. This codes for CATSDGQGRGYTF.

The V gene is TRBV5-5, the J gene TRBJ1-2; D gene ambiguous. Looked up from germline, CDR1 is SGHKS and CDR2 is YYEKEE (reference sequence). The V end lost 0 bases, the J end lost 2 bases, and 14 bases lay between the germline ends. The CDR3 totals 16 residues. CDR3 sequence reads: CASSLGVVGGNYGYTF. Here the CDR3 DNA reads TGTGCCAGCAGCTTGGGAGTCGTCGGCGGCAACTATGGCTACACCTTC.

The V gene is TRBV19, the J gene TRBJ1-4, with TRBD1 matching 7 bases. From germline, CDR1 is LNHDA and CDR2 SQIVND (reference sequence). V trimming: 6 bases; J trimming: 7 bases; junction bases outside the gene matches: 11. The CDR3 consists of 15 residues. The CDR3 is CASSPQGGHGEKLFF. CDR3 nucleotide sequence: TGTGCCAGTAGCCCCCAGGGGGGGCACGGTGAAAAACTGTTTTTT.

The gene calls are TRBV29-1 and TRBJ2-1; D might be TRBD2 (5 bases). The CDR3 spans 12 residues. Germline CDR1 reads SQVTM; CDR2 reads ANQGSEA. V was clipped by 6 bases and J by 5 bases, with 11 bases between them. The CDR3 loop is CSVELRDNEQFF. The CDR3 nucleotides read TGCAGCGTGGAGCTGAGGGACAATGAGCAGTTCTTC.

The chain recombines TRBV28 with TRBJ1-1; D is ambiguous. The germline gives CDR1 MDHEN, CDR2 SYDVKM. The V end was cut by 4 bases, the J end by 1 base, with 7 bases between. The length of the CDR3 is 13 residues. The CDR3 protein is CASSYRGNTEAFF. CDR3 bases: TGTGCCAGCAGTTACCGCGGGAACACTGAAGCTTTCTTT.

CDR3 coding DNA: TGCAGCGTACGGGGGGGCAATCAGCCCCAGCATTTT. Amino acid sequence: CSVRGGNQPQHF. This rearrangement joins TRBV29-1 to TRBJ1-5, with D perhaps matching TRBD1 (5 bases). The germline gives CDR1 SQVTM, CDR2 ANQGSEA. Trimming took off 6 bases at V and 2 bases at J, with 8 bases between the two ends. The CDR3 is 12 residues long.